These 31 T cell receptor beta chains were all obtained from the same sample, sequenced in a study of Ad26.COV2.S vaccination and SARS-CoV-2 variants. Libraries were prepared by immunoSEQ multiplex PCR; TCRdb keeps only in-frame clonotypes and omits some of them. The sample carries roughly 700,000 clones, more than 70% recorded once. This sample's treatment: roughly 19 received Ad26.COV2.S at low or high dose, single or two shots; 5 received placebo; per-sample allocation not given. Sample collection was performed on day 63 after the first vaccine or placebo injection. Sequenced material: peripheral blood, taken in a trial of Ad26.COV2.S vaccine versus placebo. The receptors stem from a person aged 18-65 years who received the Ad26.COV2.S COVID-19 vaccine or a placebo.

The sample holds a few counts of this clone. The J gene is TRBJ2-7, the V gene TRBV3-1 (or the pseudogene TRBV3-2); the D gene is possibly TRBD2 (5 bases). V lost 0 bases and J lost 3, with 9 bases in between. Germline values: CDR1 LGHDT, CDR2 YNNKEL (reference sequence). This CDR3 has 14 amino acids. The DNA of the CDR3 is TGTGCCAGCAGCCAAGATCTCGGGGTCTACGAGCAGTACTTC. It translates to CASSQDLGVYEQYF.

The chain has TRBV6-5 and TRBJ2-7; a weak D match, TRBD1 (5 bases). The CDR3 length is 11 residues. The germline CDR1 and CDR2 sequences are MNHEY and SVGAGI. Trimming stripped 8 bases from V and 3 bases from J, with 8 bases between. The CDR3 protein is CASGTGYEQYF. In DNA, the CDR3 is TGTGCCAGCGGAACAGGCTACGAGCAGTACTTC.

The chain is built from TRBV5-1 and TRBJ1-4, with 9 bases aligning to TRBD1. The CDR3 sequence is 16 residues long. With 4 bases clipped from V and 4 bases from J, the junction kept 8 bases outside the gene matches. From germline, CDR1 is SGHRS and CDR2 YFSETQ. CDR3 coding DNA: TGCGCCAGCAGCAAGGACAGGGGAGGTGGTAATGAAAAACTGTTTTTT. This encodes CASSKDRGGGNEKLFF.

The chain joins TRBV7-2 to TRBJ1-2, with D possibly being TRBD1 (5 bases). The germline V and J ends were trimmed by 2 bases and 7 bases, with 8 bases remaining between them. The length of the CDR3 is 12 residues. The germline V gene has CDR1 SGHTA and CDR2 FQGNSA. CDR3 sequence: CASSLWGAGYTF. DNA for the CDR3: TGTGCCAGCAGCTTATGGGGCGCTGGCTACACCTTC.

The chain has TRBV13 and TRBJ2-3, with D possibly TRBD2 on 6 matching bases. The V end was cut by 5 bases, the J end by 4 bases, with 19 bases between. In germline, CDR1 is PRHDT, CDR2 FYEKMQ (reference sequence). The CDR3 consists of 16 residues. The chain's CDR3 is CASSLPGTPSPDTQYF. As DNA, the CDR3 is TGTGCCAGCAGCCTCCCCGGGACTCCGAGCCCAGATACGCAGTATTTT.

This clone was detected once. V usage is TRBV10-3 and J usage is TRBJ2-5, with D unclear. This CDR3 is 14 amino acids long. CDR1 ENHRY and CDR2 SYGVKD come from the germline V gene. Deletions cut 2 bases from V and 1 base from J, with 8 bases between. The CDR3 sequence is CAISEGAVQETQYF. The DNA for the CDR3 is TGTGCCATCAGTGAGGGCGCGGTCCAAGAGACCCAGTACTTC.

To note about this clone: Other nucleotide sequences in the sample specify the same CDR3. V gene TRBV10-3 combines with J gene TRBJ1-2; D remains unclear. The CDR3 loop spans 11 amino acids. Germline loops: CDR1 ENHRY, CDR2 SYGVKD. Trimming took off 2 bases at V and 6 bases at J, with 4 bases between the two ends. The CDR3 loop is CAISEGNGYTF. The CDR3 DNA is TGTGCCATCAGTGAGGGAAATGGCTACACCTTC.

V and J are TRBV7-9 and TRBJ2-5; D possibly corresponds to TRBD2 (5 bases). The CDR3 is 12 amino acids. Germline loops: CDR1 SEHNR, CDR2 FQNEAQ (reference sequence). Trimming pared 8 bases from V and 5 bases from J, leaving 12 bases between. CDR3 coding DNA: TGTGCCAGCCAGACTAATTCGGAGACCCAGTACTTC. It encodes CASQTNSETQYF.

J is TRBJ1-5 and V is TRBV12-5; TRBD1 might be the D (5 bases). Trimming removed 2 bases from V and 6 bases from J, with 17 bases in between. This CDR3 is built from 16 residues. CDR1 LGHNT and CDR2 FRNRAP come from the germline V gene. The CDR3 coding sequence is TGTGCTAGTGGTTTGTCTGGGGGAGCCAAGGGTCAGCCCCAGCATTTT. Translation: CASGLSGGAKGQPQHF.

This chain connects TRBV6-5 to TRBJ1-2; maybe TRBD1 (5 bases). Trimming removed 6 bases from V and 4 bases from J, with 12 bases in between. This CDR3 is 13 amino acids long. Germline assignment: CDR1 MNHEY and CDR2 SVGAGI. CDR3 bases: TGTGCCAGCAGAGAGGACGGGGGCTATGGCTACACCTTC. Translated, it gives CASREDGGYGYTF.

This chain joins TRBV27 and TRBJ1-2; D perhaps matches TRBD1 (6 bases). The CDR3 sequence is 13 residues long. The V end lost 3 bases, the J end lost 7 bases, and 12 bases lay between the germline ends. Germline V gene data show CDR1 as MNHEY and CDR2 as SMNVEV (reference sequence). CDR3 sequence (DNA): TGTGCCAGCAGTTTTTGGGGGGCAGGTGGCTACACCTTC. Encoded protein: CASSFWGAGGYTF.

The V gene is TRBV24-1, the J gene TRBJ2-3; D is possibly TRBD1 (6 bases). This CDR3 has 16 amino acids. CDR1 and CDR2 from the germline V gene are KGHDR and SFDVKD. The ends were cut back, 3 bases at V and 3 bases at J, with 15 bases in the middle. The CDR3 loop is CATSDRGERGTDTQYF. The CDR3, as DNA: TGTGCCACCAGTGATCGAGGGGAAAGGGGGACAGATACGCAGTATTTT.

The chain joins TRBV18 to TRBJ1-3; D unclear. V gave up 6 bases and J gave up 0 bases, with 18 bases separating them. CDR3 length: 17 residues. Germline-derived CDR1 and CDR2 are KGHSH and LQKENI. The chain's CDR3 is CASSQRSGKSSGNTIYF. For the CDR3, the DNA is TGTGCCAGCTCCCAACGGTCGGGGAAAAGCTCTGGAAACACCATATATTTT.

This clone turned up a few times. The rearrangement links TRBV20-1 to TRBJ2-1; D is unclear. The CDR3 runs to 11 residues. V was cut by 0 bases and J by 6 bases, with 3 bases left in between. Germline lookup yields CDR1 DFQATT and CDR2 SNEGSKA (reference sequence). This CDR3 is CSAREPNEQFF. The CDR3 DNA sequence: TGCAGTGCTAGAGAACCCAATGAGCAGTTCTTC.

The chain employs TRBV7-3 and TRBJ2-3; 10 bases line up with TRBD2. The V and J ends lost 4 bases and 6 bases, in that order; junction bases with no gene match: 22. The germline gives CDR1 SGHTA, CDR2 FQGTGA. The CDR3 spans 20 residues. CDR3 sequence: CASSSRGSGGANRQGDTQYF. The CDR3 DNA reads as TGTGCCAGCAGCTCCCGGGGGAGCGGGGGGGCCAATCGCCAGGGCGATACGCAGTATTTT. Complete variable domain (other parts from reference TRBV7-3 and TRBJ2-3): GAGVSQTPSNKVTEKGKYVELRCDPISGHTALYWYRQSLGQGPEFLIYFQGTGAADDSGLPNDRFFAVRPEGSVSTLKIQRTERGDSAVYLCASSSRGSGGANRQGDTQYFGPGTRLTVL.

This clone came up once. This sequence joins TRBV5-1 and TRBJ2-1; D ambiguous. CDR1 and CDR2 from the germline V gene are SGHRS and YFSETQ. V lost 2 bases and J lost 0, with 12 bases in between. The CDR3 spans 16 residues. The CDR3 protein is CASSFSELSSYNEQFF. Here the CDR3 DNA reads TGCGCCAGCAGCTTCTCAGAACTTAGCTCCTACAATGAGCAGTTCTTC.

This sequence joins TRBV6-2 or TRBV6-3 and TRBJ2-4; the match to TRBD1 covers 7 bases. Trimming removed 5 bases from V and 1 base from J; junction bases left unmatched: 11. Germline V lookup: CDR1 MNHEY, CDR2 SVGEGT. The CDR3 loop spans 17 amino acids. The CDR3 region is CASSAPQGMGAKNIQYF. The CDR3 coding sequence is TGTGCCAGCAGTGCGCCACAGGGGATGGGGGCCAAAAACATTCAGTACTTC.

The count of this clone is one. The chain recombines TRBV6-2 or TRBV6-3 with TRBJ2-2; D not certain. Per germline, CDR1 MNHEY and CDR2 SVGEGT. V was cut by 4 bases and J by 2 bases, with 11 bases left in between. There are 15 residues in the CDR3. The CDR3: CASSLGWLNTGELFF. The DNA for the CDR3 is TGTGCCAGCAGTTTGGGGTGGTTAAACACCGGGGAGCTGTTTTTT.

J is TRBJ1-3 and V is TRBV11-2; D remains unclear. The CDR3 has 15 amino acids. Per the germline V gene, CDR1 is SGHAT and CDR2 is FQNNGV. V dropped 0 bases and J dropped 0 bases, with 6 bases sitting between them. The CDR3 DNA sequence: TGTGCCAGCAGCTTAGATCTGAACTCTGGAAACACCATATATTTT. Its protein product is CASSLDLNSGNTIYF. Together with reference TRBV11-2 and TRBJ1-3, the CDR3 gives the full variable domain: EAGVAQSPRYKIIEKRQSVAFWCNPISGHATLYWYQQILGQGPKLLIQFQNNGVVDDSQLPKDRFSAERLKGVDSTLKIQPAKLEDSAVYLCASSLDLNSGNTIYFGEGSWLTVV.

The V and J genes are TRBV4-2 and TRBJ2-7; 9 nucleotides align to TRBD2. Per germline, CDR1 LGHNA and CDR2 YNFKEQ. V was clipped by 0 bases and J by 2 bases; unmatched bases: 5. This CDR3 contains 16 residues. This CDR3 reads CASSQDRPSGAYEQYF. The CDR3 DNA is TGTGCCAGCAGCCAAGATAGGCCTAGCGGGGCCTACGAGCAGTACTTC.

This chain links TRBV11-2 with TRBJ2-7, with a weak D call TRBD1 (6 bases). The length of the CDR3 is 13 residues. V was trimmed by 3 bases and J by 1 base, leaving 7 bases between them. CDR1 SGHAT and CDR2 FQNNGV come from the germline V gene. For the CDR3, the DNA is TGTGCCAGCAGCTTCGGACAGTCCTACGAGCAGTACTTC. This sequence encodes CASSFGQSYEQYF.

This chain links TRBV10-3 with TRBJ2-7, with a weak D call TRBD1 (6 bases). From germline, CDR1 is ENHRY and CDR2 SYGVKD. The CDR3 totals 13 residues. Trimming shortened V by 6 bases and J by 2 bases, and 11 bases separated the two germline ends. The CDR3 protein is CAIRDRGAYEQYF. DNA for the CDR3: TGTGCCATCAGGGACAGAGGTGCCTACGAGCAGTACTTC.

The chain combines TRBV5-4 with TRBJ1-4; no definite D call. Between the trimmed V and J ends, which lost 0 bases and 5 bases, there was a span of 17 bases. The germline gives CDR1 SGHNT, CDR2 YYREEE (reference sequence). This CDR3 contains 17 residues. The CDR3, as DNA: TGTGCCAGCAGCTTGGCGGTAGGGTCGGGAGAGAATGAAAAACTGTTTTTT. This translates into CASSLAVGSGENEKLFF.

Comment on this clone: The same CDR3 is also encoded by other DNA sequences in this sample. V gene TRBV7-2 combines with J gene TRBJ2-5, with D perhaps TRBD2 (5 bases). Germline-derived CDR1 and CDR2 are SGHTA and FQGNSA. V was shortened by 1 base and J by 1 base, with 7 bases between the two germline ends. This CDR3 spans 14 amino acids. The CDR3 here is CASSLGSGQETQYF. The CDR3 DNA reads as TGTGCCAGCAGCTTAGGGAGCGGCCAAGAGACCCAGTACTTC.

The chain joins TRBV15 to TRBJ1-3; D gene ambiguous. CDR3 length equals 16 residues. Between the trimmed V and J ends, which lost 0 bases and 4 bases, there was a span of 13 bases. From germline, CDR1 is LNHNV and CDR2 YYDKDF (reference sequence). The CDR3 sequence: CATSRDSRIAGNTIYF. The CDR3 bases are TGTGCCACCAGCAGAGATAGTAGGATTGCAGGAAACACCATATATTTT.

The rearrangement joins TRBV5-4 to TRBJ2-2; possibly TRBD1 or TRBD2 for D (5 bases each). V gave up 4 bases and J gave up 6 bases, with 22 bases separating them. Germline V gene sequence: CDR1 SGHNT, CDR2 YYREEE (reference sequence). The CDR3 has 17 amino acids. The CDR3 loop reads CASSPAGTHLVAGELFF. The CDR3 coding sequence is TGTGCCAGCAGCCCGGCCGGGACCCACCTAGTGGCCGGGGAGCTGTTTTTT.

This chain links TRBV29-1 with TRBJ2-2; 7 nucleotides align to TRBD2. This CDR3 has 13 amino acids. V lost 6 bases to trimming and J lost 4 bases; unmatched junction nucleotides: 5. Germline CDR1 is SQVTM and CDR2 is ANQGSEA. Written as DNA, the CDR3 is TGCAGCGTCGCCGGGACTACCACCGGGGAGCTGTTTTTT. It yields the protein CSVAGTTTGELFF.

The chain combines TRBV29-1 with TRBJ2-7, with 7 bases aligning to TRBD1. J gave up 2 bases and V 4 bases, and 5 bases lay outside the gene matches. Germline V gene sequence: CDR1 SQVTM, CDR2 ANQGSEA. This CDR3 contains 13 residues. The CDR3 here is CSVVGDSPYEQYF. The CDR3 DNA sequence: TGCAGCGTTGTTGGGGACAGTCCCTACGAGCAGTACTTC.

The rearrangement uses TRBV19 and TRBJ1-5; D is ambiguous. Germline CDR1 is LNHDA and CDR2 is SQIVND (reference sequence). The V and J ends lost 3 bases and 5 bases respectively, with 11 bases between them. The CDR3 runs 14 residues. As DNA, the CDR3 is TGTGCCAGTAGTATTCGGGTCGGGGATCAGCCCCAGCATTTT. Translating it yields CASSIRVGDQPQHF. Variable domain in full (rest from reference TRBV19 and TRBJ1-5): DGGITQSPKYLFRKEGQNVTLSCEQNLNHDAMYWYRQDPGQGLRLIYYSQIVNDFQKGDIAEGYSVSREKKESFPLTVTSAQKNPTAFYLCASSIRVGDQPQHFGDGTRLSIL.

About this clone: One end of the junction does not line up with germline, which may come from a read error. The J gene is TRBJ2-2, the V gene TRBV7-2, with 11 positions matching TRBD2. Per the germline V gene, CDR1 is SGHTA and CDR2 is FQGNSA. The CDR3 has 15 amino acids. In DNA, the CDR3 is TGTGCCAGCAGCCAGACTAGCGGGAACGCCGGGGAGCTGTTTTTT. This translates into CASSQTSGNAGELFF.

The chain joins TRBV30 to TRBJ2-7; D is perhaps TRBD1 (6 bases). The V gene's germline CDR1 is GTSNPN and CDR2 SVGIG (reference sequence). This CDR3 is 15 amino acids long. V was trimmed by 0 bases and J by 0 bases, leaving 12 bases between them. This CDR3 is CAWSVEQGTSYEQYF. For the CDR3, the DNA is TGTGCCTGGAGTGTGGAACAGGGCACCTCCTACGAGCAGTACTTC.